The TCR beta chain under discussion was sequenced for a study of blood T cell repertoires in COVID-19. On the study more broadly: PBMCs, B-cell-depleted T cells, or T cells were the source of the cDNA or gDNA that made up the material.

The assay was immunoSEQ multiplex PCR, and TCRdb's table has in-frame clones only and misses some. Of roughly 180,000 clones in the sample, more than 70% were seen once. V dropped 0 bases and J dropped 5 bases, with 13 bases sitting between them. The CDR3 loop spans 15 amino acids. Germline lookup yields CDR1 MGHRA and CDR2 YSYEKL. Specimen: peripheral blood. This chain uses TRBV4-1 with TRBJ2-5; the D gene is possibly TRBD2 (6 bases). This receptor was taken from a woman aged 55-75 years with acute or convalescent COVID-19. The CDR3 sequence: CASSQDGGGVETQYF. The CDR3 DNA reads TGCGCCAGCAGCCAAGATGGCGGCGGGGTCGAGACCCAGTACTTC.